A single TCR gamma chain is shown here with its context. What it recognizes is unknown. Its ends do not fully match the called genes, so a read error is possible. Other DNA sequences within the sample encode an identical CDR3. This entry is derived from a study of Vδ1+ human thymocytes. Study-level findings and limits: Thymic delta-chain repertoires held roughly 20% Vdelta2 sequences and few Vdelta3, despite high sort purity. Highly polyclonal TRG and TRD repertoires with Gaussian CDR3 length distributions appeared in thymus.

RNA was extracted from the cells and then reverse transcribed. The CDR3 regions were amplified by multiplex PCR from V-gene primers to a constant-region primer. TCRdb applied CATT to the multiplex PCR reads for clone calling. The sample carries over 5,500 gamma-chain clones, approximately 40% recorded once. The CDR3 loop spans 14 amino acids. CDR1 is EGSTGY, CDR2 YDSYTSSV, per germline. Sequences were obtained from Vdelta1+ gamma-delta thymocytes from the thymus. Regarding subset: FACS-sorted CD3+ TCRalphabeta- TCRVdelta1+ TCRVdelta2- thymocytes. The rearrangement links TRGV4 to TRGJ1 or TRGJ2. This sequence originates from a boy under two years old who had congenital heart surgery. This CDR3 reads CATWDGPGYYKKLF. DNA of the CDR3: TGTGCCACCTGGGATGGGCCGGGGTATTACAAGAAACTCTTT.